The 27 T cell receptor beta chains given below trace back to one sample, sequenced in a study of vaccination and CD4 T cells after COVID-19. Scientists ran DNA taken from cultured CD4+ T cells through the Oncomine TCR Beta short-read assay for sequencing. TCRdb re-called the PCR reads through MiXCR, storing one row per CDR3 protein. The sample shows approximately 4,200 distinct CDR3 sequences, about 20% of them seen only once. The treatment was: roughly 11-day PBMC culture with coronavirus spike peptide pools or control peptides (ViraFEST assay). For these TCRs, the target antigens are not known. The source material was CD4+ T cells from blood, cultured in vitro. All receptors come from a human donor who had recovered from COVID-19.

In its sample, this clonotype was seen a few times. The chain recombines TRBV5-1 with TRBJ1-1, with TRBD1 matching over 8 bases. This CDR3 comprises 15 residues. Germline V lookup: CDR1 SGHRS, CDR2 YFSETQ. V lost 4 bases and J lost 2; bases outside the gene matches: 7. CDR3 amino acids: CASSHQGAVNTEAFF. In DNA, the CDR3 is TGCGCCAGCAGCCATCAGGGGGCCGTTAACACTGAAGCTTTCTTT.

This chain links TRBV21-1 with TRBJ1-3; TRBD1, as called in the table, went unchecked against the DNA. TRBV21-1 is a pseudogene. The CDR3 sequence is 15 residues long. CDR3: CASRQPTVSGNTIYF. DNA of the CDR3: TGTGCCAGCAGACAGCCGACAGTCTCTGGAAACACCATATATTTT.

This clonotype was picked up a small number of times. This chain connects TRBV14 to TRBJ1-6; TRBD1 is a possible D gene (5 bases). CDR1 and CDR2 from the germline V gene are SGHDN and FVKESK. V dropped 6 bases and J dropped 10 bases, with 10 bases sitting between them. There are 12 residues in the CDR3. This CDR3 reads CASRGLGSPLHF. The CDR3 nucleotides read TGTGCCAGCAGGGGGCTGGGCTCACCCCTCCACTTT.

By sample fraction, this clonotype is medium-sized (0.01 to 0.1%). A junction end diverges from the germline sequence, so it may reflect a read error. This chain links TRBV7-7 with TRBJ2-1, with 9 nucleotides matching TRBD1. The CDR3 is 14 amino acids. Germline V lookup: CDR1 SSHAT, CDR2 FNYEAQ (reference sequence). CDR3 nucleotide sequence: TGTGCTAGCAGCCAAGGGACAGGGTTGGATGAGCAGTTCTTC. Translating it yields CASSQGTGLDEQFF.

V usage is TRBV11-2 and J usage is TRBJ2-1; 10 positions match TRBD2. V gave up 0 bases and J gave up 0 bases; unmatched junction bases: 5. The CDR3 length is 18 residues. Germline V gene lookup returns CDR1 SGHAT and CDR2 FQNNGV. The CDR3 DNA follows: TGTGCCAGCAGCTTAGATCCGAGCGGGGGGGCCTCCTACAATGAGCAGTTCTTC. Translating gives CASSLDPSGGASYNEQFF. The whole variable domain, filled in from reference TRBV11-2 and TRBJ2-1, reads EAGVAQSPRYKIIEKRQSVAFWCNPISGHATLYWYQQILGQGPKLLIQFQNNGVVDDSQLPKDRFSAERLKGVDSTLKIQPAKLEDSAVYLCASSLDPSGGASYNEQFFGPGTRLTVL.

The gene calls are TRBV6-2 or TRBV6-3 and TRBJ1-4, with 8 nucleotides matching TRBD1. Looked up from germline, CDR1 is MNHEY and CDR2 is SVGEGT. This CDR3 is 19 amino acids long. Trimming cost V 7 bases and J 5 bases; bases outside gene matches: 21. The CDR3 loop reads CASTHRAGGAPGENEKLFF. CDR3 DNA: TGTGCCAGCACCCACAGGGCAGGGGGCGCCCCGGGGGAGAATGAAAAACTGTTTTTT.

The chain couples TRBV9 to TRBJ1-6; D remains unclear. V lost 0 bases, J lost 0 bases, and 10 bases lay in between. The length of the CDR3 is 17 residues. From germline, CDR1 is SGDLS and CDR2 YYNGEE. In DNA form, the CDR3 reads TGTGCCAGCAGCGTAGATGCCTTGAGCTCCTATAATTCACCCCTCCACTTT. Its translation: CASSVDALSSYNSPLHF.

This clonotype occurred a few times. In nucleotides, the CDR3 is TGTGCCAGCAGCTTAGCATTAGCGGGGACCTCTCGAGAGCAGTTCTTC. Protein: CASSLALAGTSREQFF. The rearrangement links TRBV11-1 to TRBJ2-1, with 8 positions matching TRBD2. The CDR3 is 16 amino acids. The V gene's germline CDR1 is SGHAT and CDR2 FQDESV (reference sequence). Trimming at V came to 0 bases and at J to 10 bases, leaving 11 bases not matched to a gene. Full variable domain (rest looked up from reference TRBV11-1 and TRBJ2-1): EAEVAQSPRYKITEKSQAVAFWCDPISGHATLYWYRQILGQGPELLVQFQDESVVDDSQLPKDRFSAERLKGVDSTLKIQPAELGDSAMYLCASSLALAGTSREQFFGPGTRLTVL.

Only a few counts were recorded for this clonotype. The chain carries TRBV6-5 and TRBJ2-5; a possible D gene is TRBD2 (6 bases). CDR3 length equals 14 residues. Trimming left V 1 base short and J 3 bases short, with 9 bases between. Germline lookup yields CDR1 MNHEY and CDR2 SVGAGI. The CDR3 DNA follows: TGTGCCAGCAGTTACTTTTCTAGCGAAGAGACCCAGTACTTC. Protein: CASSYFSSEETQYF.

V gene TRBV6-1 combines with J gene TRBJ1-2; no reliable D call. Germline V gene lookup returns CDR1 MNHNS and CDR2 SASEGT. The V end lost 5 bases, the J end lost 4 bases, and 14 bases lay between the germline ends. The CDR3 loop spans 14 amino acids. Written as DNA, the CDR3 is TGTGCCAGCAGTCCCGACCGGAGGGCCTATGGCTACACCTTC. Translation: CASSPDRRAYGYTF.

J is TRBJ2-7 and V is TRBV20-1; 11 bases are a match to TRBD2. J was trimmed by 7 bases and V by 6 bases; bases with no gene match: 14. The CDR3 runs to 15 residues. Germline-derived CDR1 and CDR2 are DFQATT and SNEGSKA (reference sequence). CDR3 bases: TGCAGTGCGATCCATAGCGGGGGGGCCTCGGGGGAGCAGTACTTC. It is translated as CSAIHSGGASGEQYF.

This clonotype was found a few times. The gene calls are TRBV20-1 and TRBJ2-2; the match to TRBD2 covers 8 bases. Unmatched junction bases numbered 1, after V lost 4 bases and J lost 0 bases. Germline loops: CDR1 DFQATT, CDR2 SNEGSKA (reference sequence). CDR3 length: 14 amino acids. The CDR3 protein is CSATGGANTGELFF. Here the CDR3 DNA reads TGCAGTGCTACGGGGGGGGCGAACACCGGGGAGCTGTTTTTT.

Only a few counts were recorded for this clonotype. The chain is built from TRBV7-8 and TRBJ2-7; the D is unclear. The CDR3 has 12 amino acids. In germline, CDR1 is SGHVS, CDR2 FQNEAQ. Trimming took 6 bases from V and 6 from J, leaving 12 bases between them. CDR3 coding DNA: TGTGCCAGCAGTACCTCGGTTGGCGAGCAGTACTTC. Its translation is CASSTSVGEQYF.

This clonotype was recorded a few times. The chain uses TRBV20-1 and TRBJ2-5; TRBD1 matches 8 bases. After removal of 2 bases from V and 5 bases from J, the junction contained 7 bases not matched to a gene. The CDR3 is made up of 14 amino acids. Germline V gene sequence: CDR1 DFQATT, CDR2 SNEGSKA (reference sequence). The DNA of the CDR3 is TGCAGTGCTAGACCCTCAGGGGGCTTGGAGACCCAGTACTTC. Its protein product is CSARPSGGLETQYF.

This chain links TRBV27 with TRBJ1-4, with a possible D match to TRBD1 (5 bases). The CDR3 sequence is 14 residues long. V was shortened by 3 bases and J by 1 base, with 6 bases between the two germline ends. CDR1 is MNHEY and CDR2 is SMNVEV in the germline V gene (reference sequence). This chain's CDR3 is CASSLRGTNEKLFF. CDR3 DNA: TGTGCCAGCAGTTTGAGGGGAACTAATGAAAAACTGTTTTTT.

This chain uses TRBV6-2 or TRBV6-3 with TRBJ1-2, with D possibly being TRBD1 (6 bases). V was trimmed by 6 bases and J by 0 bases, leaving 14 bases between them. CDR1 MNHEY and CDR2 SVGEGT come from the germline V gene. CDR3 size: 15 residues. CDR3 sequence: CASSKDSHSNYGYTF. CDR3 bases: TGTGCCAGCAGCAAGGACAGTCATTCTAACTATGGCTACACCTTC.

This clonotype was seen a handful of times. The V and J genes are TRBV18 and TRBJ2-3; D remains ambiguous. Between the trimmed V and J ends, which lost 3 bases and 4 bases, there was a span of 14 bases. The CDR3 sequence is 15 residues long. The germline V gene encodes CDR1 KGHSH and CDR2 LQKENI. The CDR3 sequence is CASSPRQADSDTQYF. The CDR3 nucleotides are TGTGCCAGCTCACCGAGGCAGGCCGACTCAGATACGCAGTATTTT.

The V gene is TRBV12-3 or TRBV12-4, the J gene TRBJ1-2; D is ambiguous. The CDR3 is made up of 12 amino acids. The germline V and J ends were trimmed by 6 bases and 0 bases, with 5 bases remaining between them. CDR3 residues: CASSLTNYGYTF. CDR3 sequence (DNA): TGTGCCAGCAGCCTTACTAACTATGGCTACACCTTC.

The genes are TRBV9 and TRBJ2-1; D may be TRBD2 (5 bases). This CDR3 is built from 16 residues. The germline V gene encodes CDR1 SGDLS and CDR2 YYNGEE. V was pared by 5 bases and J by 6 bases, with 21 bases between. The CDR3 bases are TGTGCCAGCAGTCTTGCCGGGTTCGCGGGTGGCAATGAGCAGTTCTTC. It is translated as CASSLAGFAGGNEQFF.

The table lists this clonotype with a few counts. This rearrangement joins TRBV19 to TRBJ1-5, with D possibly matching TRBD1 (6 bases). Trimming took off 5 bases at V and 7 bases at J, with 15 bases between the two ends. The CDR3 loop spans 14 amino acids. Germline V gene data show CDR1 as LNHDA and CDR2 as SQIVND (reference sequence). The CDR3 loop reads CASSWDTYNQPQHF. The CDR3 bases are TGTGCCAGTAGTTGGGACACCTATAACCAGCCCCAGCATTTT. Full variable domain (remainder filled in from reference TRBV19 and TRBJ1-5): DGGITQSPKYLFRKEGQNVTLSCEQNLNHDAMYWYRQDPGQGLRLIYYSQIVNDFQKGDIAEGYSVSREKKESFPLTVTSAQKNPTAFYLCASSWDTYNQPQHFGDGTRLSIL.

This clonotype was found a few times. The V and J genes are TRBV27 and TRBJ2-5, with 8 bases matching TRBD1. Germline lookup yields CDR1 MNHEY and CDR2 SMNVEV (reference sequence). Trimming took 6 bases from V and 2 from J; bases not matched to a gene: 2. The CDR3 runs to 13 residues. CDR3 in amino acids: CASRRTGQETQYF. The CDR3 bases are TGTGCCAGCAGACGGACAGGGCAAGAGACCCAGTACTTC.

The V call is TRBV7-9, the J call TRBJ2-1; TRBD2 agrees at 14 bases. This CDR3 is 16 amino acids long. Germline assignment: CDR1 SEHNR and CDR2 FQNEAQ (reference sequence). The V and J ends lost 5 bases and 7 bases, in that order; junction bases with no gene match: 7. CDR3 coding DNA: TGTGCCAGCAGCCCCCCGACTAGCGGGGGGGCGAATGAGCAGTTCTTC. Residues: CASSPPTSGGANEQFF. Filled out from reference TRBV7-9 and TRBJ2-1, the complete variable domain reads DTGVSQNPRHKITKRGQNVTFRCDPISEHNRLYWYRQTLGQGPEFLTYFQNEAQLEKSRLLSDRFSAERPKGSFSTLEIQRTEQGDSAMYLCASSPPTSGGANEQFFGPGTRLTVL.

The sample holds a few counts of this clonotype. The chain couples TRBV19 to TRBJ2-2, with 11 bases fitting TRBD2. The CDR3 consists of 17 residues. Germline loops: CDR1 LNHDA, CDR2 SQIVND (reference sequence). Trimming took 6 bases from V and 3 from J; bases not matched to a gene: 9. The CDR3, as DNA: TGTGCCAGTAGAAGGGTTAGCGGGGGGGGCGACACCGGGGAGCTGTTTTTT. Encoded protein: CASRRVSGGGDTGELFF. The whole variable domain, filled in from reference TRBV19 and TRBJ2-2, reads DGGITQSPKYLFRKEGQNVTLSCEQNLNHDAMYWYRQDPGQGLRLIYYSQIVNDFQKGDIAEGYSVSREKKESFPLTVTSAQKNPTAFYLCASRRVSGGGDTGELFFGEGSRLTVL.

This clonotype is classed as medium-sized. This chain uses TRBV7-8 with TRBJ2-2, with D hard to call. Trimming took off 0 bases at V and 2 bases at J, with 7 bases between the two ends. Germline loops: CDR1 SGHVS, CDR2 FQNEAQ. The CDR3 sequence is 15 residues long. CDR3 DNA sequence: TGTGCCAGCAGCTTAGCGGGCCGTAACACCGGGGAGCTGTTTTTT. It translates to CASSLAGRNTGELFF.

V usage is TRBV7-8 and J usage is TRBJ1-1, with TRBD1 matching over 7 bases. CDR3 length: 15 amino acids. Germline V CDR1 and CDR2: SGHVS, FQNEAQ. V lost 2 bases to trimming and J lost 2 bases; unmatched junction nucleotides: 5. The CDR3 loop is CASSLWDRANTEAFF. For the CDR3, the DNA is TGTGCCAGCAGCTTATGGGACAGAGCAAACACTGAAGCTTTCTTT.

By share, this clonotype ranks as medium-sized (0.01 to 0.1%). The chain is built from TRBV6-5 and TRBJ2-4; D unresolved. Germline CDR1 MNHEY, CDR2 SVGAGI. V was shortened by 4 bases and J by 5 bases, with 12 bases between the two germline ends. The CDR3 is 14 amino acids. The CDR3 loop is CASSWLHPENIQYF. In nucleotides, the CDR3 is TGTGCCAGCAGTTGGCTGCACCCCGAAAACATTCAGTACTTC.

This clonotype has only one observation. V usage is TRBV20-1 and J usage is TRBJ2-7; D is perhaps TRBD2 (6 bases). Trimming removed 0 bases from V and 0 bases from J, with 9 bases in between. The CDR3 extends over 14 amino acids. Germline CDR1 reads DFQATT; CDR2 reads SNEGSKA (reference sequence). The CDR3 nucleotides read TGCAGTGCTAGAGAAGGGACTGTCTCCTACGAGCAGTACTTC. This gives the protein CSAREGTVSYEQYF.